This T cell receptor (beta chain) was documented in a study of vaccination effects on CD4 cells after COVID-19. Trimming took 3 bases from V and 0 from J; bases not matched to a gene: 7. Germline V lookup: CDR1 MDHEN, CDR2 SYDVKM. The CDR3 extends over 18 amino acids. Sequencing used immunoSEQ multiplex PCR; TCRdb keeps in-frame clones, though not all of them. The table records about 72,000 clones, around 81% of them present only once. Remarks on this clone: Antigen: not known.

With the ViraFEST assay, the study expanded antigen-specific CD4+ T cells using viral peptide pools, then sequenced them. Upon completion of 10 to 11 days in culture, CD4+ T cells were isolated. Participants received two doses of either the BNT162b2 or mRNA-1273 vaccine. At days 3 and 7, half of the medium was exchanged for IL-2 medium. The material sequenced was CD4+ T cells from PBMCs cultured with HCoV-229E spike peptides, taken after COVID-19 vaccination. V usage is TRBV28 and J usage is TRBJ2-6, with 8 bases matching TRBD1. The TCR comes from a human donor who received a COVID-19 vaccine. CDR3 region: CASSFPRDRSSGANVLTF. CDR3 bases: TGTGCCAGCAGTTTTCCGCGGGACAGGAGCTCTGGGGCCAACGTCCTGACTTTC.